These 29 T cell receptor beta chains were sequenced from one sample in a study of T cells in Graves' hyperthyroidism and ophthalmopathy (dated by TCRdb to between 2018 and 2021). The method behind the library was multiplex PCR. TCRdb names Illumina HiSeq 2000 as the instrument used. The TCR beta CDR3 regions were amplified from RNA transcripts. For the first round of RT-PCR on the TCR CDR3, the HTBI primer set was used together with the Qiagen OneStep RT-PCR kit. The public reads were reanalyzed by TCRdb: fastp trimming at Q25, MiXCR alignment, in-frame beta chains only. Every distinct CDR3 protein forms one entry, paired with its most common genes and DNA. This sample is represented by about 700,000 distinct CDR3 sequences; 11% to 15% of them were singletons. The ten largest clonotypes hold approximately 10% of the sample. The sample taken for sequencing was blood. The receptors were sampled from a woman in her late teens or twenties with Graves' hyperthyroidism.

This clonotype was found many times. The chain links TRBV20-1 to TRBJ2-1, with 13 bases fitting TRBD2. Germline V gene sequence: CDR1 DFQATT, CDR2 SNEGSKA (reference sequence). The CDR3 totals 13 residues. V was pared by 4 bases and J by 7 bases, with 1 base of the junction left unmatched. The CDR3 sequence is CSAKLAGGNEQFF. The CDR3 DNA reads as TGCAGTGCTAAACTAGCGGGGGGGAATGAGCAGTTCTTC.

This clonotype has a handful of counts. The V gene is TRBV3-1, the J gene TRBJ1-6; no firm D call. Germline CDR1 and CDR2: LGHDT and YNNKEL (reference sequence). The CDR3 has 16 amino acids. Between the trimmed V and J ends, which lost 1 base and 10 bases, there was a span of 17 bases. The CDR3, as DNA: TGTGCCAGCAGCCAAGTCGGGTCCCTAACTGGGTCACCCCTCCACTTT. Amino acids: CASSQVGSLTGSPLHF.

CDR3: CSAARPTSGRGNEQFF. As DNA, the CDR3 is TGCAGTGCCGCCCGACCGACTAGCGGGAGGGGGAATGAGCAGTTCTTC. This sequence joins TRBV20-1 and TRBJ2-1; TRBD2 agrees at 14 bases. Germline lookup yields CDR1 DFQATT and CDR2 SNEGSKA (reference sequence). V was pared by 6 bases and J by 7 bases, with 11 bases of the junction left unmatched. The CDR3 is 16 amino acids.

The J gene is TRBJ2-3, the V gene TRBV5-5; TRBD1 matches 7 bases. Losses at the gene ends were 4 bases for V and 4 bases for J; bases not matched to a gene: 12. The germline V gene has CDR1 SGHKS and CDR2 YYEKEE (reference sequence). The CDR3 consists of 16 residues. CDR3 in amino acids: CASSLGPGTAADTQYF. The CDR3 nucleotides read TGTGCCAGCAGCCTAGGTCCCGGGACAGCTGCAGATACGCAGTATTTT.

In this sample, this clonotype turned up many times. The genes are TRBV11-2 and TRBJ2-7, with 12 bases lining up with TRBD2. Germline V gene sequence: CDR1 SGHAT, CDR2 FQNNGV. Losses at the gene ends were 2 bases for V and 6 bases for J; bases not matched to a gene: 5. This CDR3 is 15 amino acids long. The CDR3 sequence is CASSLRLAGGREQYF. CDR3 in DNA: TGTGCCAGCAGCTTAAGGCTAGCGGGAGGGCGCGAGCAGTACTTC.

This clonotype was seen a few times. Germline and junction disagree at one end, which may indicate a read error. This chain links TRBV29-1 with TRBJ1-5, with 8 bases matching TRBD1. CDR1 and CDR2 from the germline V gene are SQVTM and ANQGSEA. The CDR3 is made up of 15 amino acids. CDR3 bases: TGCAGCGCTGAAGTCTCGGACAGGGCCCATCAGCCCCAGCATTTT. Translating gives CSAEVSDRAHQPQHF.

This clonotype was picked up many times. The chain is built from TRBV7-2 and TRBJ2-3; tentative D call: TRBD2 (5 bases). This CDR3 comprises 15 residues. Between the trimmed V and J ends, which lost 0 bases and 6 bases, there was a span of 13 bases. Looked up from germline, CDR1 is SGHTA and CDR2 is FQGNSA. CDR3 bases: TGTGCCAGCAGCTTAGCGCGGGCGGGCTATGATACGCAGTATTTT. Protein product: CASSLARAGYDTQYF.

This clonotype was found many times. This sequence joins TRBV28 and TRBJ1-2, with D hard to call. The CDR3 has 13 residues. Germline assignment: CDR1 MDHEN and CDR2 SYDVKM. V lost 2 bases and J lost 0, with 4 bases in between. The CDR3 nucleotides are TGTGCCAGCAGTTTAGAGTCTAACTATGGCTACACCTTC. This codes for CASSLESNYGYTF.

This clonotype appeared many times. The chain recombines TRBV6-1 with TRBJ1-5; 7 bases agree with TRBD1. Germline V gene data show CDR1 as MNHNS and CDR2 as SASEGT. This CDR3 has 15 amino acids. Trimming cost V 11 bases and J 3 bases; bases outside gene matches: 13. CDR3 in DNA: TGTGCCTGCCATCGTGGGACAGACTTCAATCAGCCCCAGCATTTT. Amino acid sequence: CACHRGTDFNQPQHF.

This clonotype showed up just a few times. This rearrangement joins TRBV30 to TRBJ1-1; unclear D gene. The CDR3 consists of 16 residues. The germline gives CDR1 GTSNPN, CDR2 SVGIG (reference sequence). V lost 4 bases, J lost 0 bases, and 18 bases lay in between. The CDR3 bases are TGTGCCTGGACCCCATCCTCAAGTCCGATGAACACTGAAGCTTTCTTT. Its translation: CAWTPSSSPMNTEAFF.

This clonotype was seen a handful of times. Possible read error: a much larger clone is one base away. The genes are TRBV6-2 or TRBV6-3 and TRBJ1-1; D possibly corresponds to TRBD1 (5 bases). Germline CDR1 reads MNHEY; CDR2 reads SVGEGT. The CDR3 loop spans 13 amino acids. Trimming removed 5 bases from V and 6 bases from J, with 13 bases in between. Here the CDR3 DNA reads TGTGCCAGCAGTCTTACAGGTTACTCTGAAGCTTTCTTT. It encodes CASSLTGYSEAFF.

This chain joins TRBV7-9 and TRBJ1-2; D is undetermined. Germline V CDR1 and CDR2: SEHNR, FQNEAQ (reference sequence). The V end lost 2 bases, the J end lost 7 bases, and 11 bases lay between the germline ends. This CDR3 contains 13 residues. The CDR3 loop reads CASSLTELGGYTF. For the CDR3, the DNA is TGTGCCAGCAGCTTAACTGAACTGGGTGGCTACACCTTC.

The genes are TRBV6-2 or TRBV6-3 and TRBJ1-1, with D possibly TRBD1 on 5 matching bases. In germline, CDR1 is MNHEY, CDR2 SVGEGT. This CDR3 is built from 15 residues. The V end was cut by 4 bases, the J end by 3 bases, with 15 bases between. CDR3 sequence: CASSFEGRGYTEAFF. DNA of the CDR3: TGTGCCAGCAGTTTTGAAGGAAGGGGTTACACTGAAGCTTTCTTT.

This clonotype was seen more than once but under ten times. The rearrangement uses TRBV12-3 or TRBV12-4 and TRBJ2-2; no clear D gene. V was pared by 7 bases and J by 4 bases, with 13 bases between. This CDR3 comprises 14 residues. The chain's CDR3 is CASTLTRGTGELFF. CDR3 coding DNA: TGTGCCAGCACTCTGACCAGAGGCACCGGGGAGCTGTTTTTT.

This clonotype was counted at least ten times. The chain carries TRBV7-9 and TRBJ2-7; 7 bases align to TRBD1. J gave up 5 bases and V 4 bases, and 11 bases lay outside the gene matches. The CDR3 totals 15 residues. The germline CDR1 and CDR2 sequences are SEHNR and FQNEAQ (reference sequence). The CDR3 protein is CASSSPRQGKNEQYF. CDR3 DNA sequence: TGTGCCAGCAGCTCCCCCCGACAGGGTAAGAACGAGCAGTACTTC.

The chain links TRBV20-1 to TRBJ2-3, with 12 bases aligning to TRBD2. Germline loops: CDR1 DFQATT, CDR2 SNEGSKA (reference sequence). The CDR3 contains 16 residues. Trimming took 0 bases from V and 3 from J; bases not matched to a gene: 4. Here the CDR3 DNA reads TGCAGTGCTAGAGATCGACTAGCGGGAGCGACAGATACGCAGTATTTT. Translating it yields CSARDRLAGATDTQYF.

This clonotype was counted between two and nine times. The chain couples TRBV30 to TRBJ2-1, with 7 bases matching TRBD1. The germline CDR1 and CDR2 sequences are GTSNPN and SVGIG (reference sequence). The length of the CDR3 is 14 residues. J gave up 0 bases and V 6 bases, and 5 bases lay outside the gene matches. The CDR3 bases are TGTGCCTGCTCGACAGGGAACTCCTACAATGAGCAGTTCTTC. This translates into CACSTGNSYNEQFF.

This chain links TRBV29-1 with TRBJ2-3, with D possibly matching TRBD2 (6 bases). Germline loops: CDR1 SQVTM, CDR2 ANQGSEA. Trimming removed 8 bases at V and 4 bases at J, with 13 bases between. This CDR3 comprises 12 residues. The CDR3 nucleotides read TGCAGCTCACGGGGGATCGCAGATACGCAGTATTTT. Translated, it gives CSSRGIADTQYF.

Many counts were recorded for this clonotype. J is TRBJ1-5 and V is TRBV28; possible D gene TRBD1, 5 bases. Looked up from germline, CDR1 is MDHEN and CDR2 is SYDVKM. The CDR3 runs 16 residues. V was shortened by 2 bases and J by 0 bases, with 11 bases between the two germline ends. Here the CDR3 DNA reads TGTGCCAGCAGTTTACGGACACACTATAGCAATCAGCCCCAGCATTTT. Encoded protein: CASSLRTHYSNQPQHF.

There are many counts of this clonotype. This chain links TRBV20-1 with TRBJ2-7, with TRBD1 identical over 9 bases. The CDR3 loop spans 14 amino acids. CDR1 is DFQATT, CDR2 SNEGSKA, per germline (reference sequence). V was clipped by 6 bases and J by 2 bases; unmatched bases: 8. The chain's CDR3 is CSASTGTGTYEQYF. CDR3 nucleotide sequence: TGCAGTGCATCAACCGGGACAGGGACCTACGAGCAGTACTTC.

Notes on this clonotype: A far larger clone is a single base away, which makes a read error likely. The chain combines TRBV6-1 with TRBJ2-7; D remains unclear. CDR1 and CDR2 from the germline V gene are MNHNS and SASEGT. Trimming cost V 6 bases and J 6 bases, with 9 bases left between them. This CDR3 contains 11 residues. The CDR3 loop reads CASSSPFEQYF. DNA of the CDR3: TGTGCCAGCAGCTCCCCCTTCGAGCAGTACTTC.

V is TRBV6-2 or TRBV6-3 and J is TRBJ2-1; 7 bases are a match to TRBD1. Unmatched junction bases numbered 6, after V lost 1 base and J lost 6 bases. Germline lookup yields CDR1 MNHEY and CDR2 SVGEGT. The CDR3 is 15 amino acids. The CDR3 sequence: CASSYFWDRPNEQFF. CDR3 coding DNA: TGTGCCAGCAGTTACTTCTGGGACAGACCCAATGAGCAGTTCTTC.

The chain is built from TRBV7-2 and TRBJ1-5; 8 nucleotides align to TRBD1. This CDR3 spans 16 amino acids. V was pared by 1 base and J by 3 bases, with 5 bases of the junction left unmatched. CDR1 and CDR2 from the germline V gene are SGHTA and FQGNSA. The DNA of the CDR3 is TGTGCCAGCAGCTTAGGAGGGACAGGATACAATCAGCCCCAGCATTTT. Residues: CASSLGGTGYNQPQHF.

This clonotype came up many times. The chain joins TRBV30 to TRBJ1-2; D uncertain. The germline V gene has CDR1 GTSNPN and CDR2 SVGIG (reference sequence). V was shortened by 4 bases and J by 2 bases, with 11 bases between the two germline ends. The CDR3 runs to 13 residues. CDR3 residues: CAWTKRRNYGYTF. In DNA, the CDR3 is TGTGCCTGGACCAAACGGCGGAACTATGGCTACACCTTC.

This clonotype came up many times. V usage is TRBV13 and J usage is TRBJ1-2; D is unresolved. Trimming removed 2 bases from V and 4 bases from J, with 26 bases in between. There are 19 residues in the CDR3. Germline CDR1 PRHDT, CDR2 FYEKMQ (reference sequence). CDR3 protein: CASSLSRVYPSSRGYGYTF. CDR3 bases: TGTGCCAGCAGCTTAAGTCGAGTGTATCCGTCAAGTCGGGGCTATGGCTACACCTTC. Full variable domain (remainder filled in from reference TRBV13 and TRBJ1-2): AAGVIQSPRHLIKEKRETATLKCYPIPRHDTVYWYQQGPGQDPQFLISFYEKMQSDKGSIPDRFSAQQFSDYHSELNMSSLELGDSALYFCASSLSRVYPSSRGYGYTFGSGTRLTVV.

This clonotype was detected many times. The rearrangement uses TRBV18 and TRBJ1-5; TRBD1 matches 11 bases. Trimming cost V 0 bases and J 4 bases; bases outside gene matches: 2. The V gene's germline CDR1 is KGHSH and CDR2 LQKENI. The CDR3 has 16 amino acids. The CDR3 DNA reads as TGTGCCAGCTCACCACCGGGACAGGGGGGAAATCAGCCCCAGCATTTT. Translating gives CASSPPGQGGNQPQHF.

The V and J genes are TRBV19 and TRBJ2-5; a weak D match, TRBD2 (6 bases). The CDR3 contains 13 residues. Between the trimmed V and J ends, which lost 6 bases and 2 bases, there was a span of 10 bases. Looked up from germline, CDR1 is LNHDA and CDR2 is SQIVND (reference sequence). The CDR3 sequence is CASSWSGQETQYF. As DNA, the CDR3 is TGTGCCAGTAGCTGGAGCGGGCAAGAGACCCAGTACTTC.

The chain couples TRBV30 to TRBJ2-7, with 9 nucleotides matching TRBD2. Per germline, CDR1 GTSNPN and CDR2 SVGIG (reference sequence). The CDR3 loop spans 13 amino acids. The V and J ends lost 7 bases and 0 bases, in that order; junction bases with no gene match: 4. The CDR3 nucleotides read TGTGCCTCTCAAGCGGGAGGCTCCTACGAGCAGTACTTC. This encodes CASQAGGSYEQYF.

The table lists this clonotype with many counts. The genes are TRBV10-2 and TRBJ2-7; tentative D call: TRBD2 (7 bases). Germline V gene data show CDR1 as WSHSY and CDR2 as SAAADI. This CDR3 has 15 residues. Trimming took 7 bases from V and 0 from J, leaving 16 bases between them. The CDR3 loop reads CASTKGGTNSYEQYF. CDR3 nucleotides: TGCGCCAGCACCAAGGGGGGGACGAACTCCTACGAGCAGTACTTC.